This T cell receptor (beta chain) was found in a study of shared clonotypes between healthy human individuals. The protocol was immunoSEQ multiplex PCR, while the TCRdb copy is restricted to in-frame clones and leaves out a portion. The repertoire holds 850,000 to 1,200,000 clones, with about 75% as singletons. CDR3 size: 14 residues. V shed 6 bases and J shed 7 bases, with 16 bases lying between them. Germline values: CDR1 MNHEY, CDR2 SVGAGI. The investigators split CD4+ cells into a CD45RA+ naive subset and a CD45RA-negative memory subset. Source material: memory CD4+ T cells sorted from blood. The subset was: CD45RA-negative fraction. This TCR derives from a man younger than 30 in good health. V is TRBV6-5 and J is TRBJ1-5; D unclear. CDR3 bases: TGTGCCAGCAGCACTCTGGGCGCTGCCCAGCCCCAGCATTTT. It is translated as CASSTLGAAQPQHF.